A single sample gave rise to the 17 T cell receptor beta chains below, sequenced in a study of blood T cell repertoires in COVID-19. Produced via immunoSEQ multiplex PCR; TCRdb's table is partial and in-frame only. The sample lists 95,000 to 120,000 clones; about nine tenths were seen once. Sequenced input: peripheral blood. The receptors here all came from a woman aged 45-60 years with acute or convalescent COVID-19.

In nucleotides, the CDR3 is TGTGCCAGCAGCCTGAACCCGGGAGGGGCCAAAAACATTCAGTACTTC. Encoded protein: CASSLNPGGAKNIQYF. The V and J genes are TRBV7-2 and TRBJ2-4, with 8 nucleotides matching TRBD2. Germline CDR1 is SGHTA and CDR2 is FQGNSA. This CDR3 has 16 residues. V trimming: 5 bases; J trimming: 1 base; junction bases outside the gene matches: 7.

CDR3 sequence reads: CASSIANIGGQGVGLAGPGELFF. As DNA, the CDR3 is TGTGCCAGTAGTATAGCAAATATAGGAGGACAGGGGGTCGGACTAGCGGGACCCGGGGAGCTGTTTTTT. The J gene is TRBJ2-2, the V gene TRBV19, with 12 bases fitting TRBD2. CDR1 is LNHDA and CDR2 is SQIVND in the germline V gene (reference sequence). The CDR3 is 23 residues long. Trimming at V came to 1 base and at J to 6 bases, leaving 24 bases not matched to a gene.

The chain combines TRBV6-5 with TRBJ1-5, with D unclear. The CDR3 is made up of 15 amino acids. The germline V and J ends were trimmed by 6 bases and 5 bases, with 17 bases remaining between them. From germline, CDR1 is MNHEY and CDR2 SVGAGI. The DNA for the CDR3 is TGTGCCAGCAGCCAAGACACAAGGCTCCATCAGCCCCAGCATTTT. As protein: CASSQDTRLHQPQHF.

The V call is TRBV3-1 (or the pseudogene TRBV3-2), the J call TRBJ1-1; no clear D gene. V gave up 4 bases and J gave up 10 bases, with 16 bases separating them. The CDR3 length is 13 residues. Germline CDR1 is LGHDT and CDR2 is YNNKEL (reference sequence). DNA for the CDR3: TGTGCCAGCAGCCTCCTGGAGGGAAGGAGAGCTTTCTTT. Translating gives CASSLLEGRRAFF.

The chain combines TRBV7-9 with TRBJ2-2; D is possibly TRBD1 (5 bases). The CDR3 extends over 13 amino acids. Trimming took 7 bases from V and 7 from J, leaving 13 bases between them. CDR1 and CDR2 (germline): SEHNR, FQNEAQ (reference sequence). CDR3 bases: TGTGCCAGCACCCTTCAGGGTATCGGGGAGCTGTTTTTT. Protein sequence: CASTLQGIGELFF.

Concerning this clone: Within the sample, other DNA sequences also encode this same CDR3. This chain joins TRBV7-9 and TRBJ1-1; the D gene is possibly TRBD1 (6 bases). Trimming shortened V by 7 bases and J by 5 bases, and 14 bases separated the two germline ends. There are 13 residues in the CDR3. Per the germline V gene, CDR1 is SEHNR and CDR2 is FQNEAQ (reference sequence). CDR3 coding DNA: TGTGCCAGCACCCCGCAGGGGCGAACTGAAGCTTTCTTT. This gives the protein CASTPQGRTEAFF.

The rearrangement links TRBV5-4 to TRBJ1-2; D remains ambiguous. Trimming pared 4 bases from V and 6 bases from J, leaving 22 bases between. The CDR3 is 16 residues long. Germline loops: CDR1 SGHNT, CDR2 YYREEE (reference sequence). This CDR3 is CASSPSGSLTLDGYTF. CDR3 nucleotide sequence: TGTGCCAGCAGCCCATCGGGGTCCCTCACTTTAGATGGCTACACCTTC.

The gene calls are TRBV7-9 and TRBJ1-4; the D gene is possibly TRBD1 (6 bases). Trimming shortened V by 6 bases and J by 1 base, and 9 bases separated the two germline ends. The CDR3 length is 14 residues. In germline, CDR1 is SEHNR, CDR2 FQNEAQ (reference sequence). CDR3 sequence (DNA): TGTGCCAGCAGTCTACAGGGAACTAATGAAAAACTGTTTTTT. It encodes CASSLQGTNEKLFF.

In DNA form, the CDR3 reads TGTGCCAGCAGCCAAGATGGGGCAGAATTCACCTATGGCTACACCTTC. This gives the protein CASSQDGAEFTYGYTF. J is TRBJ1-2 and V is TRBV3-1 (or the pseudogene TRBV3-2); perhaps TRBD1 as D (5 bases). The germline CDR1 and CDR2 sequences are LGHDT and YNNKEL (reference sequence). This CDR3 has 16 amino acids. V gave up 0 bases and J gave up 4 bases, with 15 bases separating them.

This clone was recorded only once. The chain recombines TRBV6-5 with TRBJ2-7; 7 nucleotides agree with TRBD1. CDR1 and CDR2 from the germline V gene are MNHEY and SVGAGI. V shed 6 bases and J 1 base; nucleotides not matched to a gene: 3. CDR3 length equals 13 residues. CDR3 coding DNA: TGTGCCAGCAGCTCGGGACAGTCCTACGAGCAGTACTTC. The encoded protein is CASSSGQSYEQYF.

A single count supports this clone. The CDR3 sequence: CASSQDATGSEGAEAFF. DNA of the CDR3: TGCGCCAGCAGCCAAGACGCGACCGGGTCCGAAGGGGCTGAAGCTTTCTTT. The chain carries TRBV4-3 and TRBJ1-1; TRBD1 is a possible D gene (5 bases). V lost 0 bases and J lost 6, with 20 bases in between. CDR1 is LGHNA and CDR2 is YSLEER in the germline V gene. The CDR3 runs to 17 residues.

The chain recombines TRBV7-9 with TRBJ1-1, with 9 bases fitting TRBD1. With V trimmed by 3 bases and J by 4 bases, 9 bases remained unmatched. The CDR3 length is 16 residues. Per the germline V gene, CDR1 is SEHNR and CDR2 is FQNEAQ (reference sequence). In DNA, the CDR3 is TGTGCCAGCAGCTTTCCCCGGGACAGGGCGTCCACTGAAGCTTTCTTT. It encodes CASSFPRDRASTEAFF.

On this clone itself: Other DNA variants within this sample encode the same CDR3. V gene TRBV29-1 combines with J gene TRBJ1-1; D is unclear. V lost 0 bases and J 0 bases, leaving 5 bases between the germline ends. This CDR3 spans 13 amino acids. Germline V gene lookup returns CDR1 SQVTM and CDR2 ANQGSEA. The CDR3 here is CSVEDSLNTEAFF. The CDR3 DNA reads as TGCAGCGTTGAAGACAGTTTGAACACTGAAGCTTTCTTT. The whole variable domain, remainder taken from reference TRBV29-1 and TRBJ1-1, is SAVISQKPSRDICQRGTSLTIQCQVDSQVTMMFWYRQQPGQSLTLIATANQGSEATYESGFVIDKFPISRPNLTFSTLTVSNMSPEDSSIYLCSVEDSLNTEAFFGQGTRLTVV.

V and J are TRBV11-2 and TRBJ2-2, with 8 bases identical to TRBD2. V lost 8 bases and J lost 7; bases outside the gene matches: 15. CDR3 length equals 16 residues. CDR1 and CDR2 from the germline V gene are SGHAT and FQNNGV. The CDR3 sequence is CASELRGLVSSGELFF. The CDR3 nucleotides are TGTGCCAGCGAACTTAGGGGACTAGTAAGCAGCGGGGAGCTGTTTTTT.

The chain recombines TRBV7-8 with TRBJ1-2; D ambiguous. V lost 0 bases and J lost 4, with 15 bases in between. Germline loops: CDR1 SGHVS, CDR2 FQNEAQ. The CDR3 is made up of 16 amino acids. CDR3 loop: CASSLASLPRGYGYTF. DNA for the CDR3: TGTGCCAGCAGCTTAGCTTCCCTCCCTCGAGGCTATGGCTACACCTTC.

The chain joins TRBV6-1 to TRBJ1-2; unclear D gene. The CDR3 is 14 residues long. The V end was cut by 0 bases, the J end by 7 bases, with 12 bases between. Germline CDR1 is MNHNS and CDR2 is SASEGT. The DNA for the CDR3 is TGTGCCAGCAGTGAAGCCCACGTGCGGGTTGGCTACACCTTC. It yields the protein CASSEAHVRVGYTF.

This chain uses TRBV9 with TRBJ2-5; 9 bases fit TRBD2. The CDR3 runs to 15 residues. The germline gives CDR1 SGDLS, CDR2 YYNGEE. J lost 5 bases, V lost 4 bases, and 9 bases had no gene match. The CDR3 bases are TGTGCCAGCAGCCCCTTAGCGGGAGAAGGGGAGACCCAGTACTTC. Residues: CASSPLAGEGETQYF.